The T cell receptor (beta chain) described here comes from a study of PD-1 blockade in classical Hodgkin lymphoma. Looking at the study overall: Intravenous infusions of nivolumab 3 mg/kg reached patients every 2 weeks.

As to this clone: The antigen remains unidentified. The same CDR3 also results from other DNA sequences found in this sample.

Points from the study as a whole: It was reported that newly diagnosed patients had less baseline TCR diversity than healthy donors. Diversity in CD4+ TCRs, unlike that measured in CD8+ TCRs, had risen significantly by C4D1.

V was clipped by 0 bases and J by 2 bases, with 11 bases between them. Germline CDR1 reads SGHNT; CDR2 reads YYREEE (reference sequence). The CDR3 is 16 amino acids. Time point of the sample: cycle 4 day 1 (C4D1), after 5 to 7 weeks of nivolumab. Relapse after autologous stem cell transplantation occurred in every patient, and brentuximab vedotin exposure varied. Best response was recorded as complete response, partial response or progressive disease. The assay was immunoSEQ multiplex PCR, and TCRdb's table has in-frame clones only and misses some. The sample carries about 93,000 clones, just under 80% recorded once.

This sequence joins TRBV5-4 and TRBJ2-2, with a possible D match to TRBD1 (6 bases). The origin of this receptor is a human donor with classical Hodgkin lymphoma. The starting material was peripheral blood mononuclear cells (PBMCs), obtained before the fourth cycle of nivolumab. In DNA form, the CDR3 reads TGTGCCAGCAGCTTGGGACAGGACGTTAACACCGGGGAGCTGTTTTTT. Translating gives CASSLGQDVNTGELFF.